The sequence of this T cell receptor (beta chain) was determined in a study of T cell responses to AZD1222 COVID-19 vaccine. Regarding the study as a whole: White British people made up most donors, females outnumbered males, and clonal diversity was possibly underestimated. Among spike-specific TCRs, nearly half reportedly target unmutated variant regions. At baseline, seropositivity was found in only a handful of AZD1222 recipients. The CD4 TCRs associated with vaccination extended across spike and predominated at 160-218 and 743-854.

Points on this clone: Antigen unknown. The same CDR3 can be traced to other DNA sequences in this sample.

This table comes from immunoSEQ multiplex PCR, and its TCRdb copy is limited to in-frame clones, with some not included. The data contain some 110,000 clones, 80% to 95% of them singletons. Trimming stripped 0 bases from V and 3 bases from J, with 7 bases between. Germline V CDR1 and CDR2: SGHTA, FQGTGA. This CDR3 spans 14 amino acids. The chain employs TRBV7-3 and TRBJ2-3; D is perhaps TRBD1 or TRBD2 (6 bases each). The input for sequencing was peripheral blood, taken 28 days after the second AZD1222 dose. The clonotype was recovered from an adult who received the AZD1222 COVID-19 vaccine. CDR3 sequence: CASSLTGGTDTQYF. CDR3 nucleotides: TGTGCCAGCAGCTTAACAGGGGGGACAGATACGCAGTATTTT. Combining the CDR3 with reference TRBV7-3 and TRBJ2-3 gives the whole variable domain GAGVSQTPSNKVTEKGKYVELRCDPISGHTALYWYRQSLGQGPEFLIYFQGTGAADDSGLPNDRFFAVRPEGSVSTLKIQRTERGDSAVYLCASSLTGGTDTQYFGPGTRLTVL.